Presented here are 10 T cell receptor beta chains from one specimen sequenced in a study of T cell responses to AZD1222 COVID-19 vaccine. Produced via immunoSEQ multiplex PCR; TCRdb's table is partial and in-frame only. The data hold around 130,000 clones, with 93% observed a single time. The material sequenced was peripheral blood, taken on day 0 of AZD1222 vaccination. The receptors come from an adult in good health.

The chain employs TRBV9 and TRBJ2-3; 8 positions match TRBD2. The CDR3 length is 16 residues. Germline trimming cut 0 bases from V and 7 bases from J; bases unmatched to any gene: 10. Germline V CDR1 and CDR2: SGDLS, YYNGEE. The CDR3 nucleotides read TGTGCCAGCAGCGTAGAAGCGGGAGCTCTTCCGAATACGCAGTATTTT. Translated: CASSVEAGALPNTQYF.

This clone was seen a single time. CDR3 nucleotides: TGTGCCAGCAGCTTAGCTTTCGCCAGGGGCACCGGGGAGCTGTTTTTT. This codes for CASSLAFARGTGELFF. The chain links TRBV7-8 to TRBJ2-2; tentatively, D is TRBD1 (6 bases). The CDR3 length is 16 residues. Trimming stripped 0 bases from V and 4 bases from J, with 12 bases between. From germline, CDR1 is SGHVS and CDR2 FQNEAQ. Combining the CDR3 with reference TRBV7-8 and TRBJ2-2 gives the whole variable domain GAGVSQSPRYKVAKRGQDVALRCDPISGHVSLFWYQQALGQGPEFLTYFQNEAQLDKSGLPSDRFFAERPEGSVSTLKIQRTQQEDSAVYLCASSLAFARGTGELFFGEGSRLTVL.

The rearrangement links TRBV5-1 to TRBJ2-1; 9 bases align to TRBD1. There are 17 residues in the CDR3. CDR1 and CDR2 from the germline V gene are SGHRS and YFSETQ. V was clipped by 0 bases and J by 4 bases; unmatched bases: 8. The CDR3 sequence is CASSLGVGTGHYNEQFF. As DNA, the CDR3 is TGCGCCAGCAGCTTGGGGGTCGGGACAGGGCATTACAATGAGCAGTTCTTC.

V usage is TRBV6-5 and J usage is TRBJ2-2; D unclear. Germline-derived CDR1 and CDR2 are MNHEY and SVGAGI. The germline V and J ends were trimmed by 2 bases and 4 bases, with 8 bases remaining between them. The CDR3 runs to 14 residues. DNA for the CDR3: TGTGCCAGCAGTTACATGACAACCACCGGGGAGCTGTTTTTT. It yields the protein CASSYMTTTGELFF.

The rearrangement uses TRBV7-2 and TRBJ1-3, with unresolved D. Looked up from germline, CDR1 is SGHTA and CDR2 is FQGNSA. Trimming shortened V by 2 bases and J by 0 bases, and 8 bases separated the two germline ends. The CDR3 runs 15 residues. Here the CDR3 reads CASSLTALSGNTIYF. DNA of the CDR3: TGTGCCAGCAGCTTAACAGCGCTCTCTGGAAACACCATATATTTT.

V and J are TRBV6-6 and TRBJ1-5; D possibly corresponds to TRBD1 (6 bases). Between the trimmed V and J ends, which lost 2 bases and 0 bases, there was a span of 11 bases. The CDR3 has 16 amino acids. Germline V CDR1 and CDR2: MNHNY, SVGAGI (reference sequence). CDR3 bases: TGTGCCAGCAGTTACGGAGGACAGAGTAGCAATCAGCCCCAGCATTTT. It codes for CASSYGGQSSNQPQHF.

The chain is built from TRBV7-2 and TRBJ2-7; D gene uncertain. V was pared by 3 bases and J by 4 bases, with 10 bases between. This CDR3 has 13 residues. Per the germline V gene, CDR1 is SGHTA and CDR2 is FQGNSA. The CDR3 protein is CASSFDTQYEQYF. CDR3 coding DNA: TGTGCCAGCAGCTTCGATACTCAGTACGAGCAGTACTTC.

CDR3 protein: CASSLSGNRNQPQHF. The CDR3, as DNA: TGTGCCAGCAGTTTGTCTGGAAATAGGAATCAGCCCCAGCATTTT. V and J are TRBV28 and TRBJ1-5; D gene unclear. This CDR3 is 15 amino acids long. Trimming cost V 3 bases and J 4 bases, with 13 bases left between them. Germline CDR1 is MDHEN and CDR2 is SYDVKM.

The chain employs TRBV7-2 and TRBJ1-2; TRBD1 might be the D (5 bases). The germline gives CDR1 SGHTA, CDR2 FQGNSA. The V gene lost 5 bases and the J gene lost 2 bases, with 12 bases spanning the gap. This CDR3 has 14 amino acids. This chain's CDR3 is CASSEARVNYGYTF. DNA for the CDR3: TGTGCCAGCAGCGAGGCCAGGGTCAACTATGGCTACACCTTC. Complete variable domain (other parts from reference TRBV7-2 and TRBJ1-2): GAGVSQSPSNKVTEKGKDVELRCDPISGHTALYWYRQSLGQGLEFLIYFQGNSAPDKSGLPSDRFSAERTGGSVSTLTIQRTQQEDSAVYLCASSEARVNYGYTFGSGTRLTVV.

V usage is TRBV19 and J usage is TRBJ2-7, with 12 bases identical to TRBD1. The CDR3 sequence is 15 residues long. Trimming cost V 6 bases and J 4 bases; bases outside gene matches: 7. The germline V gene encodes CDR1 LNHDA and CDR2 SQIVND (reference sequence). The CDR3 nucleotides read TGTGCCAGTAGCGCGGGACAGGGGGCCAGATACGAGCAGTACTTC. Protein sequence: CASSAGQGARYEQYF.